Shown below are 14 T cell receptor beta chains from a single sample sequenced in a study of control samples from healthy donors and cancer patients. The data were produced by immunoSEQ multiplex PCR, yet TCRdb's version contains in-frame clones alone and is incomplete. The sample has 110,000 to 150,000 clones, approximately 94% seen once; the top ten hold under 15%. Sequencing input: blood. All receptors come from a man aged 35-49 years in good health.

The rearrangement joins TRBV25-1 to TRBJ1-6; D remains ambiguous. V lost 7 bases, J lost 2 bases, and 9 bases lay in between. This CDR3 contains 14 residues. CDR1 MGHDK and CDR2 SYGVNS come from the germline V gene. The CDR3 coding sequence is TGTGCCAGCACCCGAGACGCCTATAATTCACCCCTCCACTTT. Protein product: CASTRDAYNSPLHF.

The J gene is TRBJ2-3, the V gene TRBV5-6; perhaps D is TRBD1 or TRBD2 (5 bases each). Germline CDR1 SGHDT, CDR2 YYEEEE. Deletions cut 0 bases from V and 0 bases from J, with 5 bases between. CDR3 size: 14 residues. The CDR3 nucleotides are TGTGCCAGCAGCTTGGGGGGGAGCACAGATACGCAGTATTTT. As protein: CASSLGGSTDTQYF.

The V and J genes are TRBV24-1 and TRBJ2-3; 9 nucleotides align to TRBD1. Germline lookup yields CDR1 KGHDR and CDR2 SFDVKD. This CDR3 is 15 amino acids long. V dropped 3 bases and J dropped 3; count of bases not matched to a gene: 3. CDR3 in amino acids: CATSDPGQGTDTQYF. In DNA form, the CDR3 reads TGTGCCACCAGTGATCCAGGACAGGGGACAGATACGCAGTATTTT.

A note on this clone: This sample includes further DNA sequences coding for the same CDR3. Written as DNA, the CDR3 is TGTGCCATCAAAGGAACAGGGAGTAATGAAAAACTGTTTTTT. Protein product: CAIKGTGSNEKLFF. The V and J genes are TRBV10-3 and TRBJ1-4; the D gene is possibly TRBD1 (6 bases). Per germline, CDR1 ENHRY and CDR2 SYGVKD. V shed 7 bases and J shed 4 bases, with 13 bases lying between them. The CDR3 covers 14 residues.

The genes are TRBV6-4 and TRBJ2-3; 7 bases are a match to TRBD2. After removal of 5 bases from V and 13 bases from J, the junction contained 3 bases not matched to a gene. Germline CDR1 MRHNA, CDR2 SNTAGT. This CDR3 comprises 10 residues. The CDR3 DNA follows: TGTGCCAGCAGTAGGGACTACAAGTATTTT. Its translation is CASSRDYKYF.

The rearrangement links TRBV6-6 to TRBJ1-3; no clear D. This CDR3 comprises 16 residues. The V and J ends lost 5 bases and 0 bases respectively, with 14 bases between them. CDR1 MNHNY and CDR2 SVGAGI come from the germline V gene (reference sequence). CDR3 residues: CASSPVLVYSGNTIYF. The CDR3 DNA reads TGTGCCAGCAGTCCTGTACTGGTATACTCTGGAAACACCATATATTTT.

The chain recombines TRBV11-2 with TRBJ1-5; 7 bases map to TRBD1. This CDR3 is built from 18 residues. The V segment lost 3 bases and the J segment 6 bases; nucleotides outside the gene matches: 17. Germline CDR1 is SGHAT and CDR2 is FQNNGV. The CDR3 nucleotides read TGTGCCAGCAGCTTCCCCACCGTGACAGGGCTACAGGGTCAGCCCCAGCATTTT. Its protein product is CASSFPTVTGLQGQPQHF.

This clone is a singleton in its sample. The CDR3 here is CASSYDRRNTEAFF. CDR3 coding DNA: TGTGCCAGCAGTTACGACAGACGAAACACTGAAGCTTTCTTT. The rearrangement links TRBV6-5 to TRBJ1-1, with TRBD1 as a possible D gene (5 bases). The CDR3 is made up of 14 amino acids. Trimming left V 2 bases short and J 2 bases short, with 9 bases between. Germline values: CDR1 MNHEY, CDR2 SVGAGI.

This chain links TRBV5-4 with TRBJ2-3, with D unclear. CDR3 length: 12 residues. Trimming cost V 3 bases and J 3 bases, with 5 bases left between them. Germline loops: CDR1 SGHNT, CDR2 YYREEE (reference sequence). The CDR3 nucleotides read TGTGCCAGCAGCTACAGTACAGATACGCAGTATTTT. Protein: CASSYSTDTQYF.

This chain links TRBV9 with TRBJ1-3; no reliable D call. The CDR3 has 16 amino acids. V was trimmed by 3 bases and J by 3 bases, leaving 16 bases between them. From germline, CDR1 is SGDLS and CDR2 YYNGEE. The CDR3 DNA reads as TGTGCCAGCAGCGCCCAATCGGACGAAGGTGGAAACACCATATATTTT. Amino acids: CASSAQSDEGGNTIYF.

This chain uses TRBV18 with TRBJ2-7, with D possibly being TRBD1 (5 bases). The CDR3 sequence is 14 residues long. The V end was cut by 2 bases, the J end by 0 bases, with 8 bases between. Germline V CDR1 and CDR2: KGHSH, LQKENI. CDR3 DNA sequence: TGTGCCAGCTCACCAAAGGGGAACTCCTACGAGCAGTACTTC. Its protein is CASSPKGNSYEQYF.

Written as DNA, the CDR3 is TGTGCCAGCAGCTCACGGACGATGGTCAAAAACATTCAGTACTTC. It is translated as CASSSRTMVKNIQYF. The chain joins TRBV11-2 to TRBJ2-4; D not resolved. CDR3 length: 15 amino acids. CDR1 is SGHAT and CDR2 is FQNNGV in the germline V gene. V lost 4 bases to trimming and J lost 3 bases, with 13 bases between them.

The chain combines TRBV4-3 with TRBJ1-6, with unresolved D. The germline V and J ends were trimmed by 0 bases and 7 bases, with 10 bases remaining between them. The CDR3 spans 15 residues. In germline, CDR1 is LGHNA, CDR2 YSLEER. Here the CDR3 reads CASSQDWGVNSPLHF. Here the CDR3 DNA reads TGCGCCAGCAGCCAAGATTGGGGTGTGAATTCACCCCTCCACTTT.

CDR3 in DNA: TGTGCCAGCAGCTTGGGAGGACAGGGGGCCGTTGGCTACACCTTC. Its protein is CASSLGGQGAVGYTF. V is TRBV5-6 and J is TRBJ1-2, with 11 bases lining up with TRBD1. Germline trimming cut 0 bases from V and 7 bases from J; bases unmatched to any gene: 5. CDR1 is SGHDT and CDR2 is YYEEEE in the germline V gene. The CDR3 extends over 15 amino acids.